Listed below are T cell receptor beta chains from one sample, sequenced in a study of beta chain features in type 1 diabetes. Sequenced by immunoSEQ multiplex PCR; TCRdb stores in-frame clones only, minus some. The sample shows under 300,000 clones, around 20% of them seen only once. Source material: naive CD4+ T cells from blood. All receptors derive from a middle-aged woman with type 1 diabetes. CDR3s include the opening cysteine and the closing phenylalanine or tryptophan. The D gene is left open where the match is weak. Only some rows state a clone size, as once, few, many or a class for expanded clones.

>TRBV19|TRBJ2-1|NA|NA
TGTGCCAGTAGTATAGTCGGTACAAGCTCTAGCTCCTACAATGAGCAGTTCTTC
CASSIVGTSSSSYNEQFF
>TRBV19|TRBJ2-1|NA|TRBD1
TGTGCCAGTACTATTGGGACAGGTATAAATGAGCAGTTCTTC
CASTIGTGINEQFF
>TRBV7-9|TRBJ1-1|few|NA
TGTGCCAGCAGCTCTCTAATGAACACTGAAGCTTTCTTT
CASSSLMNTEAFF
>TRBV7-9|TRBJ1-5|NA|NA
TGTGCCAGCAGCTTAGCCCGGGATCAGCCCCAGCATTTT
CASSLARDQPQHF
>TRBV15|TRBJ1-2|NA|NA
TGTGCCACCAGCCTCAGGGGCGAGGTTGACTACACCTTC
CATSLRGEVDYTF
>TRBV7-8|TRBJ1-2|NA|NA
TGTGCCGCGGGAACAGGCGCTAACTATGGCTACACCTTC
CAAGTGANYGYTF
>TRBV2|TRBJ1-5|NA|TRBD1
TGTGCCAGCAGCGGACCGGGACAGGGGGATCAGCCCCAGCATTTT
CASSGPGQGDQPQHF
>TRBV27|TRBJ2-1|NA|TRBD2
TGTGCCAGCAGACTAGCGGGAAGTAACTACAATGAGCAGTTCTTC
CASRLAGSNYNEQFF
>TRBV19|TRBJ2-7|few|NA
TGTGCCAGTAGTGATACAGGCTACGAGCAGTACTTC
CASSDTGYEQYF
>TRBV7-6|TRBJ1-5|NA|TRBD1
TGTGCCAGCAGCTTACAGGGGGATCAGCCCCAGCATTTT
CASSLQGDQPQHF
>TRBV19|TRBJ1-1|NA|TRBD1
TGTGCCAGTAGCCGGCCTTCTAAGGACAGGGGAATGAACACTGAAGCTTTCTTT
CASSRPSKDRGMNTEAFF
>TRBV9|TRBJ2-2|NA|NA
TGTGCCAGCAGCGTAGGGTGGGGGGACGTAAACACCGGGGAGCTGTTTTTT
CASSVGWGDVNTGELFF
>TRBV18|TRBJ1-1|few|NA
TGTGCCAGCTCACCATTCAGGGGAACGGTGAACACTGAAGCTTTCTTT
CASSPFRGTVNTEAFF
>TRBV28|TRBJ2-1|few|NA
TGTGCCAGCAGTTTTCCGGGGGAAGAAAACAATGAGCAGTTCTTC
CASSFPGEENNEQFF
>TRBV25-1|TRBJ2-7|NA|TRBD1
TGTGCCAGCACCGGACCGGGACAGGGCTACGAGCAGTACTTC
CASTGPGQGYEQYF
>TRBV7-2|TRBJ2-7|few|NA
TGTGCCAGCAGCTCCTCGGGTTTGTACGAGCAGTACTTC
CASSSSGLYEQYF
>TRBV7-9|TRBJ2-3|NA|TRBD2
TGTGCCAGCAGCCCGCGACTAGCGGGGGGAACAGATACGCAGTATTTT
CASSPRLAGGTDTQYF
>TRBV29-1|TRBJ1-4|NA|TRBD1
TGCAGCGTTACAGGGGGTGATGAAAAACTGTTTTTT
CSVTGGDEKLFF
>TRBV5-4|TRBJ2-1|NA|NA
TGTGCCAGCAGCTTCGGTAGTAATGAGCAGTTCTTC
CASSFGSNEQFF
>TRBV29-1|TRBJ1-1|NA|NA
TGCAGCGTTGAGGGCGATAGGAACACTGAAGCTTTCTTT
CSVEGDRNTEAFF
>TRBV7-2|TRBJ2-3|NA|NA
TGTGCCAGCAGCACTGAGCGTTCTAGCACAGATACGCAGTATTTT
CASSTERSSTDTQYF
>TRBV5-4|TRBJ2-5|few|NA
TGTGCCAGCAGCTTGAAAGGGGGGGAAGAGACCCAGTACTTC
CASSLKGGEETQYF
>TRBV7-9|TRBJ2-7|few|TRBD1
TGTGCCAGCAGCTTATTGGGACAGTTCTACGAGCAGTACTTC
CASSLLGQFYEQYF
>TRBV29-1|TRBJ1-2|NA|TRBD1
TGCAGCGTTGTCCCCCAGGGGGCATTTGACTATGGCTACACCTTC
CSVVPQGAFDYGYTF
>TRBV19|TRBJ2-7|NA|NA
TGTGCCAGTAGGAGGACTGAAGGCTCCTACGAGCAGTACTTC
CASRRTEGSYEQYF
>TRBV19|TRBJ2-2|NA|TRBD2
TGTGCCAGTAGTATCTTAGCGGGAGTGAACACCGGGGAGCTGTTTTTT
CASSILAGVNTGELFF
>TRBV29-1|TRBJ2-5|few|NA
TGCAGCGTTGACCAGGCCCAAGAGACCCAGTACTTC
CSVDQAQETQYF
>TRBV5-1|TRBJ1-1|NA|NA
TGCGCCAGCAGTGATGGACAAGCGAACACTGAAGCTTTCTTT
CASSDGQANTEAFF
>TRBV29-1|TRBJ2-1|NA|NA
TGCAGCGCGAACCAGGGGTTAAGCTCCTACAATGAGCAGTTCTTC
CSANQGLSSYNEQFF
>TRBV5-4|TRBJ2-7|NA|TRBD2
TGTGCCAGCACGCCGGGAGGACCCCTAGACGAGCAGTACTTC
CASTPGGPLDEQYF
>TRBV4-3|TRBJ2-1|few|NA
TGCGCCAGCAGCCAAGTTGCGAGCGCTTACTACAATGAGCAGTTCTTC
CASSQVASAYYNEQFF
>TRBV7-9|TRBJ1-1|few|NA
TGTGCCAGCAGCTTAACGGGGATTCTTGAAGCTTTCTTT
CASSLTGILEAFF
>TRBV20-1|TRBJ1-2|NA|NA
TGCAGTGCTAGAGCAGGGGTTGGCTACACCTTC
CSARAGVGYTF
>TRBV5-4|TRBJ2-1|few|TRBD2
TGTGCCAGCAGCTTACGCTCAGCAGCGGGGAATGAGCAGTTCTTC
CASSLRSAAGNEQFF
>TRBV19|TRBJ1-1|few|TRBD1
TGTGCCAGTACAAACAACAGGGGTGGTGAAGCTTTCTTT
CASTNNRGGEAFF
>TRBV7-9|TRBJ2-3|NA|NA
TGTGCCAGCAGCTTTTCAGGGTACGGCACAGATACGCAGTATTTT
CASSFSGYGTDTQYF
>TRBV7-2|TRBJ2-7|NA|NA
TGTGCCAGCAGCGGGAGCTCCTACGAGCAGTACTTC
CASSGSSYEQYF
>TRBV9|TRBJ1-1|NA|NA
TGTGCCAGCAGCGGGGGGGGCAGCCTCGAGACTGAAGCTTTCTTT
CASSGGGSLETEAFF
>TRBV29-1|TRBJ1-2|few|TRBD1
TGCAGCGTTGAAGTCCAGACAGGGGTTGGCTACACCTTC
CSVEVQTGVGYTF
>TRBV23-1|TRBJ2-2|NA|NA
TGCGCCAGCAGTCAATCGAAGGGGGAACTCGGGGAGCTGTTTTTT
CASSQSKGELGELFF
>TRBV5-5|TRBJ2-7|NA|TRBD2
TGTGCCAGCAGCTCACCTAGCGGCGGAATCTACGAGCAGTACTTC
CASSSPSGGIYEQYF
>TRBV21-1|TRBJ1-6|few|NA
TGTGCCAGCAGCAAAGCGCTCCGGGGGAATTCACCCCTCCACTTT
CASSKALRGNSPLHF
>TRBV28|TRBJ2-7|NA|NA
TGTGCCACCTTTGGGACTTCAAGCTCCTACGAGCAGTACTTC
CATFGTSSSYEQYF
>TRBV6-6|TRBJ1-1|NA|NA
TGTGCCAGCAGTTACATGGCCACTGAAGCTTTCTTT
CASSYMATEAFF
>TRBV5-1|TRBJ1-6|NA|NA
TGCGCCAGCAGCTCGAGTCCCCAGGCGGGGTCACCCCTCCACTTT
CASSSSPQAGSPLHF
>TRBV7-9|TRBJ1-5|NA|NA
TGTGCCAGCAGCTTAGTGGGAGGGATCAATCAGCCCCAGCATTTT
CASSLVGGINQPQHF
>TRBV11-2|TRBJ2-5|NA|NA
TGTGCCAGCAGCTTAGTAAAAGAGACCCAGTACTTC
CASSLVKETQYF
>TRBV15|TRBJ1-4|few|NA
TGTGCCACCAGCCTCGATGCAGGACGTACCCGGGGGGAAAAACTGTTTTTT
CATSLDAGRTRGEKLFF
>TRBV19|TRBJ2-6|NA|TRBD1
TGTGCCAGTGCAGAGACAGGGGTTGGGGCCAACGTCCTGACTTTC
CASAETGVGANVLTF